This TCR beta chain was recovered during a study of identical twins. CDR3 size: 15 residues. V lost 2 bases and J lost 2, with 12 bases in between. Germline V gene lookup returns CDR1 MNHEY and CDR2 SVGAGI. Each CDR3 protein is one row after TCRdb ran MiXCR on the 5' RACE reads. The sample contains hundreds of thousands of distinct CDR3 sequences, around 15% of which appear only once. This clonotype was detected only a few times. The rearrangement uses TRBV6-5 and TRBJ2-5, with unresolved D. Sequencing was carried out using memory (CD45RO+) T cells sorted from blood. This TCR was recovered from a young woman in good health. The CDR3 coding sequence is TGTGCCAGCAGTTACCTAAACGGCCAACAAGAGACCCAGTACTTC. Translation: CASSYLNGQQETQYF.